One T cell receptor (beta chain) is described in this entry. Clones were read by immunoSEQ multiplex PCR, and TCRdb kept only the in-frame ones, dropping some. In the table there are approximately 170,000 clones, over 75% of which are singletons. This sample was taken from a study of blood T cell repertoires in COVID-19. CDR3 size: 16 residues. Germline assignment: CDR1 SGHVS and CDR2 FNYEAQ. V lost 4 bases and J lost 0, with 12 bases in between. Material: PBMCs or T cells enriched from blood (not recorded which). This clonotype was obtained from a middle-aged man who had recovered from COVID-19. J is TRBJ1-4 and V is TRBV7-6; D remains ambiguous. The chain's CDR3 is CASSSDSEATNEKLFF. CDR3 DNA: TGTGCCAGCAGCTCGGACTCGGAGGCAACTAATGAAAAACTGTTTTTT.